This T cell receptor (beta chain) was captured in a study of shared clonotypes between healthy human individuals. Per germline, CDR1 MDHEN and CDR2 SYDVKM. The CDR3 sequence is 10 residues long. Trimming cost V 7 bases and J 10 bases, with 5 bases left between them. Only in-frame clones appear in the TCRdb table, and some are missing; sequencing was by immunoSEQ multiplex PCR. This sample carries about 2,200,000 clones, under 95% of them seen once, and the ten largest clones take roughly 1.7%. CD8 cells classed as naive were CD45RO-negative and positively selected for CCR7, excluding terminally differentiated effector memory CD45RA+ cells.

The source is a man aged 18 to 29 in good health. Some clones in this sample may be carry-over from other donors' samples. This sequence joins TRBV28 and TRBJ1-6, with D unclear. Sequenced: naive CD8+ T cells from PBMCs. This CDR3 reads CASNGSPLHF. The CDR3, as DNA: TGTGCCAGCAACGGGTCACCCCTCCACTTT.